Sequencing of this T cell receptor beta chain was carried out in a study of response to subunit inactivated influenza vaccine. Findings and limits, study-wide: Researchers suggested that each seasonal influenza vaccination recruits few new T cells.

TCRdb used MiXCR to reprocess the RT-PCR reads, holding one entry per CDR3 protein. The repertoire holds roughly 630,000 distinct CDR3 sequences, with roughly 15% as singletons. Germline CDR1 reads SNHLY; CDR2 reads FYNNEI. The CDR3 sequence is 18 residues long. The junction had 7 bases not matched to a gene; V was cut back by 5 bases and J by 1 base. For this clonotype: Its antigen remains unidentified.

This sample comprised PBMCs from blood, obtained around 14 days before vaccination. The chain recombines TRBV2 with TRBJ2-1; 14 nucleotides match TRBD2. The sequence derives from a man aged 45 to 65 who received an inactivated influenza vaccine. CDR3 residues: CASSSTSGGDLSYNEQFF. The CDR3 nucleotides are TGTGCCAGCAGTTCGACTAGCGGGGGGGATTTGTCCTACAATGAGCAGTTCTTC. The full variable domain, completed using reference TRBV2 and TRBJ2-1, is EPEVTQTPSHQVTQMGQEVILRCVPISNHLYFYWYRQILGQKVEFLVSFYNNEISEKSEIFDDQFSVERPDGSNFTLKIRSTKLEDSAMYFCASSSTSGGDLSYNEQFFGPGTRLTVL.